This TCR beta chain was retrieved from a study of beta chain features in type 1 diabetes. Study in general: Age, gender and cell yields were similar between patients and healthy donors. Across all samples, over 85 million sorted cells were examined.

Study-wide results and limits: Whatever favoring of shorter templates PCR might show would apply equally to patients and controls. Across patients, naive, central memory and Treg TCRB repertoires exhibited apparently greater similarity than was observed across healthy donors.

As regards this clone: Its antigen is as yet unknown.

Of the isolated RNA, all was reverse transcribed, and so the sequenced material was expressed TCRB transcripts. TCRdb's table, derived via immunoSEQ multiplex PCR, lists solely in-frame clones and lacks some. The sample records some 160,000 clones, 7% to 10% being singletons. Sequencing was done on a sample of central memory CD4+ T cells from blood. This receptor was identified in a woman under 30 in good health.

CDR3 residues: CASSLGQEATEAFF. CDR3 in DNA: TGTGCCAGCAGCTTGGGACAGGAGGCCACTGAAGCTTTCTTT. The chain is built from TRBV11-1 and TRBJ1-1; 8 bases are shared with TRBD1. Germline lookup yields CDR1 SGHAT and CDR2 FQDESV (reference sequence). After removal of 3 bases from V and 4 bases from J, the junction contained 4 bases not matched to a gene. The CDR3 is made up of 14 amino acids.